This T cell receptor beta chain was captured in a study of regulatory T cells in long-lasting Graves disease. Study conclusions and caveats: Persistent disease was associated with favored TRBV28 usage and with favored use of TRBJ1-2 and TRBJ2-5.

iRepertoire HTBI primers and Arm-PCR of CDR3 regions built TCR beta libraries. TCRdb re-derived calls from the multiplex PCR reads in MiXCR, one entry per CDR3 protein. The table has roughly 510,000 distinct CDR3 sequences, 15% to 20% seen once. Time point of the sample: newly diagnosed GD, antithyroid drugs for less than 3 months. Preparation of the TCR library used RNA extracted from PBMCs. With EDTA tubes as the receptacles, 7.5 to 10 milliliters of peripheral blood were drawn. This clonotype was counted between two and nine times. Antigen: not known. A junction boundary mismatches the germline segment, possibly from a read error. The CDR3 contains 15 residues. The germline V gene has CDR1 SEHNR and CDR2 FQNEAQ (reference sequence). These same records also appear under a second study, on T cells in Graves' hyperthyroidism and ophthalmopathy.

The specimen comprised peripheral blood mononuclear cells (PBMCs), sampled at new diagnosis, from a patient treated with antithyroid drugs. This sequence was found in a man between 18 and 35 years old with Graves disease. This sequence joins TRBV7-9 and TRBJ1-4, with no clear D. Written as DNA, the CDR3 is TGTGCCAGCAGCTTAGAGAGCGCAACTAATGAAAGACTGTTTTTT. It encodes CASSLESATNERLFF.